These 22 T cell receptor beta chains were all obtained from the same sample, sequenced in a study of shared clonotypes between healthy human individuals. Assay: immunoSEQ multiplex PCR; the TCRdb copy retains only in-frame clones and omits some. The sample lists about 2,500,000 clones, 85% to 95% occurring once. Specimen: naive CD4+ T cells sorted from blood. Indicated subset: CD45RA+ positively selected. The receptors stem from a man aged 18 to 30 in good health.

The V call is TRBV4-1, the J call TRBJ1-1; D remains unclear. CDR3 size: 14 residues. V lost 4 bases, J lost 3 bases, and 12 bases lay in between. The germline gives CDR1 MGHRA, CDR2 YSYEKL. The CDR3 nucleotides read TGCGCCAGCAGCCTAACTTATCTGGACACTGAAGCTTTCTTT. The encoded protein is CASSLTYLDTEAFF.

This clone was observed once. CDR3 bases: TGTGCCAGCAGTCCAGGGGGCTGGGGCTATGGCTACACCTTC. Encoded protein: CASSPGGWGYGYTF. This chain links TRBV6-5 with TRBJ1-2, with 8 bases that match TRBD1. Germline CDR1 and CDR2: MNHEY and SVGAGI. The V and J ends lost 5 bases and 4 bases, in that order; junction bases with no gene match: 6. The CDR3 covers 14 residues.

The genes are TRBV7-9 and TRBJ1-4; TRBD1 aligns across 7 bases. With V trimmed by 0 bases and J by 0 bases, 7 bases remained unmatched. Germline CDR1 reads SEHNR; CDR2 reads FQNEAQ (reference sequence). The CDR3 is 18 residues long. CDR3 loop: CASSLALWDSATNEKLFF. The CDR3 DNA sequence: TGTGCCAGCAGCTTAGCGCTGTGGGACAGTGCAACTAATGAAAAACTGTTTTTT.

The rearrangement joins TRBV18 to TRBJ1-2; 7 bases map to TRBD1. CDR3 length: 15 amino acids. The V and J ends lost 5 bases and 6 bases, in that order; junction bases with no gene match: 12. In germline, CDR1 is KGHSH, CDR2 LQKENI. The CDR3 DNA reads as TGTGCCAGCTCATCAACAGGGGCCCTAACTGATGGCTACACCTTC. Protein product: CASSSTGALTDGYTF.

As concerns this clone: The sample holds other DNA sequences that translate to the same CDR3. The V call is TRBV19, the J call TRBJ2-1; 7 bases are a match to TRBD2. This CDR3 has 13 residues. Germline V lookup: CDR1 LNHDA, CDR2 SQIVND (reference sequence). The trim removed 4 bases at V and 5 bases at J, leaving 2 bases unmatched. The CDR3 DNA is TGTGCCAGTAGTAGGGGGACTAACAATGAGCAGTTCTTC. Its translation is CASSRGTNNEQFF.

The V gene is TRBV5-1, the J gene TRBJ1-5; 9 bases line up with TRBD1. The CDR3 loop spans 15 amino acids. Germline CDR1 is SGHRS and CDR2 is YFSETQ. V dropped 4 bases and J dropped 4; count of bases not matched to a gene: 6. For the CDR3, the DNA is TGCGCCAGCAGCCTGGGGACAGGGCATAATCAGCCCCAGCATTTT. It translates to CASSLGTGHNQPQHF. Full variable domain (rest looked up from reference TRBV5-1 and TRBJ1-5): KAGVTQTPRYLIKTRGQQVTLSCSPISGHRSVSWYQQTPGQGLQFLFEYFSETQRNKGNFPGRFSGRQFSNSRSEMNVSTLELGDSALYLCASSLGTGHNQPQHFGDGTRLSIL.

As concerns this clone: Other DNA variants within this sample encode the same CDR3. The chain recombines TRBV9 with TRBJ2-3; perhaps D is TRBD1 or TRBD2 (6 bases each). The CDR3 is made up of 14 amino acids. V lost 0 bases to trimming and J lost 6 bases, with 11 bases between them. The germline V gene encodes CDR1 SGDLS and CDR2 YYNGEE. CDR3 amino acids: CASSVEGGRDTQYF. The CDR3, as DNA: TGTGCCAGCAGCGTAGAGGGGGGCCGGGATACGCAGTATTTT.

This clone was picked up one time. The chain uses TRBV20-1 and TRBJ2-5; D might be TRBD2 (5 bases). Trimming stripped 7 bases from V and 1 base from J, with 7 bases between. The CDR3 spans 11 residues. Germline V CDR1 and CDR2: DFQATT, SNEGSKA (reference sequence). The CDR3 DNA reads as TGCAGTGTCCGGGGCCAAGAGACCCAGTACTTC. Its translation: CSVRGQETQYF.

Concerning this clone: This sample also contains other DNA sequences that code for the same CDR3. V is TRBV7-3 and J is TRBJ2-2, with D unresolved. Germline CDR1 is SGHTA and CDR2 is FQGTGA. V was shortened by 4 bases and J by 0 bases, with 3 bases between the two germline ends. This CDR3 is 13 amino acids long. CDR3 region: CASSSPNTGELFF. CDR3 nucleotide sequence: TGTGCCAGCAGCTCACCGAACACCGGGGAGCTGTTTTTT.

J is TRBJ2-7 and V is TRBV2; the match to TRBD1 covers 8 bases. The CDR3 runs 14 residues. V was pared by 6 bases and J by 5 bases, with 9 bases of the junction left unmatched. Germline CDR1 SNHLY, CDR2 FYNNEI. CDR3 sequence (DNA): TGTGCCAGCAGACGCAGGGGGCTAGGTGACGAGCAGTACTTC. It codes for CASRRRGLGDEQYF.

This sequence joins TRBV29-1 and TRBJ1-2; D not resolved. The V and J ends lost 1 base and 0 bases respectively, with 3 bases between them. CDR1 is SQVTM and CDR2 is ANQGSEA in the germline V gene. This CDR3 comprises 12 residues. CDR3 nucleotide sequence: TGCAGCGTTGAAGGTTCTAACTATGGCTACACCTTC. It encodes CSVEGSNYGYTF.

The V gene is TRBV7-9, the J gene TRBJ2-3; possible D gene TRBD2, 6 bases. V was trimmed by 5 bases and J by 8 bases, leaving 11 bases between them. Germline-derived CDR1 and CDR2 are SEHNR and FQNEAQ (reference sequence). The CDR3 contains 12 residues. CDR3 DNA sequence: TGTGCCAGCAGCCCGTTGGGGGGTACGCAGTATTTT. Its protein product is CASSPLGGTQYF.

This clone has only a few counts. The chain couples TRBV10-1 to TRBJ1-1; D gene uncertain. The CDR3 is made up of 9 amino acids. Germline V gene data show CDR1 as WNHNN and CDR2 as SYGVQD (reference sequence). V was clipped by 9 bases and J by 4 bases, with 3 bases between them. The CDR3 sequence: CARSTEAFF. The CDR3, as DNA: TGCGCCAGGAGCACTGAAGCTTTCTTT.

The chain carries TRBV2 and TRBJ2-1; D may be TRBD2 (7 bases). The ends were cut back, 3 bases at V and 3 bases at J, with 15 bases in the middle. The CDR3 spans 16 residues. Germline V CDR1 and CDR2: SNHLY, FYNNEI. CDR3 loop: CASSDEGGAFYNEQFF. The CDR3 coding sequence is TGTGCCAGCAGTGACGAGGGGGGGGCCTTCTACAATGAGCAGTTCTTC.

CDR3 loop: CASSGPRANTGELFF. The CDR3 DNA is TGCGCCAGCAGCGGGCCGAGGGCGAACACCGGGGAGCTGTTTTTT. The J gene is TRBJ2-2, the V gene TRBV5-1; a possible D gene is TRBD2 (5 bases). From germline, CDR1 is SGHRS and CDR2 YFSETQ. V was pared by 4 bases and J by 0 bases, with 10 bases between. The CDR3 spans 15 residues.

The rearrangement links TRBV29-1 to TRBJ2-1; 8 positions match TRBD2. V lost 7 bases and J lost 0; bases outside the gene matches: 8. The V gene's germline CDR1 is SQVTM and CDR2 ANQGSEA. This CDR3 has 15 amino acids. The CDR3 coding sequence is TGCAGCGGGGGTGGCGGGAGGAGCTCCTACAATGAGCAGTTCTTC. This translates into CSGGGGRSSYNEQFF.

The chain links TRBV5-1 to TRBJ1-1, with TRBD1 matching over 9 bases. The ends lost 4 bases at V and 1 base at J; junction bases unmatched: 5. CDR3 size: 15 residues. Germline-derived CDR1 and CDR2 are SGHRS and YFSETQ. The CDR3 DNA is TGCGCCAGCAGCAGGGAGGGACAGGGGAACACTGAAGCTTTCTTT. Translation gives CASSREGQGNTEAFF. Complete variable domain (other parts from reference TRBV5-1 and TRBJ1-1): KAGVTQTPRYLIKTRGQQVTLSCSPISGHRSVSWYQQTPGQGLQFLFEYFSETQRNKGNFPGRFSGRQFSNSRSEMNVSTLELGDSALYLCASSREGQGNTEAFFGQGTRLTVV.

The chain is built from TRBV5-4 and TRBJ2-2; tentatively, D is TRBD2 (6 bases). CDR3 length: 15 amino acids. V was pared by 4 bases and J by 5 bases, with 15 bases between. CDR1 is SGHNT, CDR2 YYREEE, per germline (reference sequence). CDR3 sequence: CASSQGGTMTGELFF. DNA of the CDR3: TGTGCCAGCAGCCAAGGAGGGACCATGACCGGGGAGCTGTTTTTT.

This clone was found once. The rearrangement links TRBV6-5 to TRBJ2-1; 7 bases line up with TRBD2. The CDR3 length is 14 residues. V was clipped by 6 bases and J by 9 bases; unmatched bases: 11. CDR1 MNHEY and CDR2 SVGAGI come from the germline V gene. The CDR3 sequence: CASSPGLVLSEQFF. The DNA of the CDR3 is TGTGCCAGCAGCCCCGGACTAGTCCTAAGTGAGCAGTTCTTC.

The J gene is TRBJ1-1, the V gene TRBV30; tentative D call: TRBD1 (6 bases). Germline-derived CDR1 and CDR2 are GTSNPN and SVGIG (reference sequence). The CDR3 contains 16 residues. V lost 4 bases, J lost 4 bases, and 22 bases lay in between. The CDR3 nucleotides are TGTGCCTGGATCCAGGGTCCAGGGGCTTGGGTCACTGAAGCTTTCTTT. This gives the protein CAWIQGPGAWVTEAFF.

This clone appeared once. The CDR3 spells CASSQQGRTNYGYTF. The CDR3 bases are TGTGCCAGTAGTCAACAGGGACGGACTAACTATGGCTACACCTTC. The rearrangement links TRBV19 to TRBJ1-2; D may be TRBD1 (6 bases). This CDR3 region has 15 residues. The V end lost 5 bases, the J end lost 0 bases, and 13 bases lay between the germline ends. From germline, CDR1 is LNHDA and CDR2 SQIVND (reference sequence).

As regards this clone: The sample contains more than one DNA sequence encoding this CDR3. V is TRBV7-2 and J is TRBJ2-7; 11 bases match TRBD2. CDR3 length equals 16 residues. The V and J ends lost 0 bases and 2 bases, in that order; junction bases with no gene match: 3. Germline V lookup: CDR1 SGHTA, CDR2 FQGNSA. The CDR3, as DNA: TGTGCCAGCAGCTTAGCGGGGACTAGCGGCACCTACGAGCAGTACTTC. It codes for CASSLAGTSGTYEQYF. Full variable domain (missing parts from reference TRBV7-2 and TRBJ2-7): GAGVSQSPSNKVTEKGKDVELRCDPISGHTALYWYRQSLGQGLEFLIYFQGNSAPDKSGLPSDRFSAERTGGSVSTLTIQRTQQEDSAVYLCASSLAGTSGTYEQYFGPGTRLTVT.